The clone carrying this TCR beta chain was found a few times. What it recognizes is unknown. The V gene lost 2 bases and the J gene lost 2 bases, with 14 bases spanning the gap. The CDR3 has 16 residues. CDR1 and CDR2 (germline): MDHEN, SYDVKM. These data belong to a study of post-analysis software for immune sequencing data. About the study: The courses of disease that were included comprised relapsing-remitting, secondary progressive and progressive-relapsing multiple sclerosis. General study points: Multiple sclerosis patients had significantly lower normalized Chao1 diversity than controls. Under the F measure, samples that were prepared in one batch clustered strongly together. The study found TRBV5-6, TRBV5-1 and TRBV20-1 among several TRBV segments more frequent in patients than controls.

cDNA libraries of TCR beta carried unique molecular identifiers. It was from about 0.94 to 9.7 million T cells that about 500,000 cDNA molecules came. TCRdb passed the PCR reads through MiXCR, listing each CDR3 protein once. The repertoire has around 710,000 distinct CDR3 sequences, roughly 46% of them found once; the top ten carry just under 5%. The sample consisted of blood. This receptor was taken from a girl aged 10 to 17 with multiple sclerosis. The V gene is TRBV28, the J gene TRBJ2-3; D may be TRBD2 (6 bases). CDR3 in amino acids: CASSLSGRGYTDTQYF. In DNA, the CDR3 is TGTGCCAGCAGTTTAAGCGGGCGGGGCTACACAGATACGCAGTATTTT.